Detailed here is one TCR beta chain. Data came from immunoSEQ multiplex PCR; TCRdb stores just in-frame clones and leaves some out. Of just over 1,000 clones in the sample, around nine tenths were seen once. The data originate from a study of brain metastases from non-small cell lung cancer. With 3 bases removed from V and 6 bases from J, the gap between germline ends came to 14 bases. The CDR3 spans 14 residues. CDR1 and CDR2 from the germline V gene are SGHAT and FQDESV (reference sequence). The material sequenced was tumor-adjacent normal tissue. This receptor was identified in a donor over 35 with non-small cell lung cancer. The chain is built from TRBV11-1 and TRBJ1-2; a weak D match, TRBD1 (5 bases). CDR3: CASSFQGPSDGYTF. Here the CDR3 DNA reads TGTGCCAGCAGCTTCCAGGGCCCATCGGATGGCTACACCTTC. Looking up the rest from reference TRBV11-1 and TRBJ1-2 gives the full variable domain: EAEVAQSPRYKITEKSQAVAFWCDPISGHATLYWYRQILGQGPELLVQFQDESVVDDSQLPKDRFSAERLKGVDSTLKIQPAELGDSAMYLCASSFQGPSDGYTFGSGTRLTVV.